The 5 T cell receptor beta chains listed next were all sequenced from one sample in a study of OX40 agonist ivuxolimab in advanced cancers. Data came from immunoSEQ multiplex PCR; TCRdb stores just in-frame clones and leaves some out. The sample lists 94,000 or so clones, 84% occurring once. The sequences come from CD4+ or CD8+ T cells sorted from blood, collected in a trial of the OX40 agonist ivuxolimab. These receptors all stem from an adult with an advanced solid tumor such as melanoma, head and neck, liver or kidney cancer.

This chain uses TRBV7-3 with TRBJ2-2; weak D call: TRBD2 (6 bases). Germline CDR1 and CDR2: SGHTA and FQGTGA. This CDR3 spans 15 amino acids. V was cut by 4 bases and J by 5 bases, with 14 bases left in between. CDR3 region: CASSSAGKGTGELFF. The CDR3 bases are TGTGCCAGCAGCTCCGCGGGGAAAGGTACCGGGGAGCTGTTTTTT.

This clone was recorded once. The chain links TRBV2 to TRBJ2-5; D is unresolved. The CDR3 length is 11 residues. Per germline, CDR1 SNHLY and CDR2 FYNNEI. V lost 1 base, J lost 5 bases, and 2 bases lay in between. CDR3 sequence reads: CASSEVETQYF. CDR3 nucleotide sequence: TGTGCCAGCAGTGAAGTTGAGACCCAGTACTTC.

J is TRBJ1-1 and V is TRBV19, with TRBD1 identical over 7 bases. This CDR3 has 13 residues. Germline V gene data show CDR1 as LNHDA and CDR2 as SQIVND (reference sequence). The V gene end was trimmed by 9 bases and the J gene end by 7 bases; junction bases not matched to a gene: 11. The CDR3 DNA reads as TGTGCCAGCCAGGGGCAGCCAGGGGGTGAAGCTTTCTTT. Encoded protein: CASQGQPGGEAFF.

This clone was seen a single time. The CDR3 DNA is TGTGCCAGCAGCTTTGGGGCCCCCGCAGGCGGGAGGGAAAAACTGTTTTTT. Its translation: CASSFGAPAGGREKLFF. This sequence joins TRBV11-2 and TRBJ1-4, with a weak D call TRBD1 (5 bases). The length of the CDR3 is 17 residues. The germline V gene has CDR1 SGHAT and CDR2 FQNNGV. Trimming removed 3 bases from V and 8 bases from J, with 22 bases in between.

The chain is built from TRBV18 and TRBJ1-2, with D tentatively TRBD1 (6 bases). The CDR3 is made up of 14 amino acids. V was clipped by 0 bases and J by 10 bases, with 15 bases between them. From germline, CDR1 is KGHSH and CDR2 LQKENI. The CDR3 DNA sequence: TGTGCCAGCTCACCACCTGGCTTGGACAGTGACTACACCTTC. Its translation: CASSPPGLDSDYTF. The entire variable domain, with the rest obtained from reference TRBV18 and TRBJ1-2, is as follows: NAGVMQNPRHLVRRRGQEARLRCSPMKGHSHVYWYRQLPEEGLKFMVYLQKENIIDESGMPKERFSAEFPKEGPSILRIQQVVRGDSAAYFCASSPPGLDSDYTFGSGTRLTVV.